This T cell receptor beta chain was found in a study of T cells expressing NK-cell markers. Study overall: It was sorted CD3+CD56-NKG2C+, CD3+CD56+NKG2C- and CD3+CD56+NKG2C+ T cells that provided the TCR beta repertoires.

This CDR3 contains 17 residues. Germline V gene sequence: CDR1 KGHSH, CDR2 LQKENI. Production of TCR beta cDNA relied on 5'RACE template switching with UMIs. TCRdb reprocessed the 5' RACE reads, with one entry per CDR3 protein and no DNA. The listing contains 350,000 to 400,000 distinct CDR3 sequences. J is TRBJ2-2 and V is TRBV18; the TCRdb D gene call, TRBD2, has no DNA to confirm it. Sequences were obtained from blood T cells: a sorted CD56 or NKG2C T cell subset, CD4+ or CD8+ T cells, or bulk PBMC T cells (not recorded which). This TCR derives from a woman aged 50 to 60 in good health. This CDR3 reads CASSPFLQRGATGELFF.